This record concerns one T cell receptor (beta chain) sequence. The target antigen is unknown. The data belong to a study of cytomegalovirus exposure and HLA in healthy donors. Study overall: HLA-typed donors contributed 65 million to 95 million unique TCRs, which were held in an early data release. The study, taken as a whole, reports: The authors considered a cluster of highly shared sequence variants likely to be a sequencing artifact. As immune exposure information, only CMV serostatus was available. Common viral pathogens (according to a later analysis) appeared linked to several of the most significant clusters.

Use of 60 Vbeta and 13 Jbeta primers characterized the PCR. TCRdb's table, derived via immunoSEQ multiplex PCR, lists solely in-frame clones and lacks some. This table lists 150,000 to 250,000 clones. Germline assignment: CDR1 SGHTS and CDR2 YDEGEE. Unmatched junction bases numbered 6, after V lost 1 base and J lost 8 bases. This CDR3 is built from 14 residues. The chain recombines TRBV5-8 with TRBJ1-1, with TRBD1 identical over 9 bases. Sequences were obtained from PBMCs. This TCR was sampled from a boy under 18 in good health and CMV-seronegative. CDR3 protein: CASSLRGQGTEAFF. The DNA for the CDR3 is TGTGCCAGCAGCTTGAGGGGACAGGGCACCGAAGCTTTCTTT.